Below, one T cell receptor beta chain is given with its context. This clonotype showed up just a few times. There is no known antigen for this receptor. The input lacks base qualities; no much larger clone sits a single base away. Library preparation used multiplex PCR. Sequencing took place on an Illumina HiSeq 4000. To build TCR beta libraries, CDR3 regions were amplified by Arm-PCR using iRepertoire HTBI primers. Before sequencing, the PCR products went through gel purification. The original methods were these. Gene usage analysis of CDR3 amino acid clonotypes used the roughly 62 TRBV and about 13 TRBJ segments found across samples. COPE and FqMerger were used to merge filtered high-quality paired reads into contigs. BLAST was used to align contigs to IMGT TRBV, TRBD and TRBJ reference genes, and CDR3 was defined according to IMGT. Any clonotype with a frequency above 0.1% was classified as a highly expanded clone. Shannon entropy served as the measure of repertoire diversity, while the Gini coefficient captured V-J evenness. A clonotype was considered public if more than one individual shared it. TCRdb reran the public reads through fastp at Q25 and MiXCR, keeping productive beta chains. One record per CDR3 amino acid sequence lists the most common genes and DNA. The V and J calls, along with clone size, are taken from TCRdb and not from the paper's own processing. In this sample the table shows 300,000 to 350,000 distinct CDR3 sequences, roughly a fifth of which occur a single time. Roughly 27% of the sample is in the top ten clones.

Per the germline V gene (reference sequence), LGHDT is the CDR1 and YNNKEL is the CDR2. Including the terminal cysteine and phenylalanine, the CDR3 comprises 14 residues. Only the CDR3 DNA stays, 42 bases, in frame from base 1. At the junction V is shortened by 7 bases and J by 0 bases, with 9 bases in between. The data originate from a study of regulatory T cells in long-lasting Graves disease (dated by TCRdb to about 2021). Looking at the study overall: Persistent Graves' disease was defined as persistently positive TSH receptor autoantibodies together with antithyroid drug treatment for over 5 years. Peripheral blood TCR sequencing and RNA sequencing compared persistent Graves' disease patients with newly diagnosed Graves' disease patients. The study was registered as a clinical trial and conducted in China. A total of roughly 35 samples underwent TCR sequencing: around 13 from persistent and roughly 20 from newly diagnosed Graves' disease patients. Antithyroid drugs had been taken for roughly 10 years on average by persistent Graves' disease patients in the clinical cohort. The paper as a whole reports these results and caveats: Sequencing and analysis were limited to the TCR beta chain. The authors noted that the small sample size was a limitation that may lower accuracy. Peripheral blood alone was examined, since thyroid tissue, which constituted the primary lesion, could not be accessed. Compared with newly diagnosed patients, persistent Graves' disease patients had lower TCR Shannon entropy and fewer highly expanded clones, which suggests clonal expansion. More public clonotypes were shared among persistent patients (roughly 2,900) than among newly diagnosed patients (approximately 930). Persistent disease showed preferential use of TRBV28, TRBJ1-2 and TRBJ2-5, whereas newly diagnosed disease favored TRBV20-1 and TRBJ2-1.

The sample's time point label, decoded: persistent/refractory GD, antithyroid drugs over 5 years with positive TRAb. For both TCR sequencing and RNA sequencing, RNA was extracted from PBMCs using TRIzol. Graves' disease was diagnosed according to American Thyroid Association guidelines. The patients came from an endocrinology department in Xi'an, China. Each patient gave about 8.1 milliliters of peripheral blood, collected in an EDTA anticoagulant tube. Ficoll Paque Plus density gradient separation was used to isolate PBMCs, and no further T cell sorting was performed. An Agilent 2100 Bioanalyzer and agarose gel were used to check RNA quality, while a NanoDrop 2000 measured RNA concentration.

The rearranged segments are TRBV3-1 and TRBJ2-2; no D gene can be assigned with confidence. The receptor was derived from a female donor with Graves disease. This specimen was peripheral blood mononuclear cells (PBMCs), taken when the disease was refractory, from a patient treated with antithyroid drugs. The sequence in DNA is TGTGCCAGCAACCAGCAGGCGAACACCGGGGAGCTGTTTTTT. This is translated as CASNQQANTGELFF.